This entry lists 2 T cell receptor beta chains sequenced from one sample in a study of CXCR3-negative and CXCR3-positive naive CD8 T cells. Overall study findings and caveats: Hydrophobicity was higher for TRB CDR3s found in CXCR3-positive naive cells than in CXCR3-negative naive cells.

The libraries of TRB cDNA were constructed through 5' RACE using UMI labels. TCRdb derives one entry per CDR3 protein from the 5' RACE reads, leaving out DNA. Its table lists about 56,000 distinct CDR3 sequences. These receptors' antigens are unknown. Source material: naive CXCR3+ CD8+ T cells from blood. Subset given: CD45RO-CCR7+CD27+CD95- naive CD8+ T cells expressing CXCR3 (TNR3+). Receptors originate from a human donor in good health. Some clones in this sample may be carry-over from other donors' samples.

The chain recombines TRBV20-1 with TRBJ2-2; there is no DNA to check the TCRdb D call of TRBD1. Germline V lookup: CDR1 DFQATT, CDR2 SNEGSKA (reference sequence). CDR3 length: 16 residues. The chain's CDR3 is CSARTDDRGDPGELFF.

The CDR3 reads CASSQDSSYGYTF. The chain joins TRBV4-3 to TRBJ1-2. The V gene's germline CDR1 is LGHNA and CDR2 YSLEER. This CDR3 is built from 13 residues.